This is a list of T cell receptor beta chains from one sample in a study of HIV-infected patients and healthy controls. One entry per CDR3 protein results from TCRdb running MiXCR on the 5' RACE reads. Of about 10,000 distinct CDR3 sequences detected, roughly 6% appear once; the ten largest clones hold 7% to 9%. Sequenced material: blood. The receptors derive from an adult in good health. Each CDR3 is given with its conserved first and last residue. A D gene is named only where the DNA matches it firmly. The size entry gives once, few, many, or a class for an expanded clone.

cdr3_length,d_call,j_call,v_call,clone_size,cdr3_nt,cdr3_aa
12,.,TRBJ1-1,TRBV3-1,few,TGTGCCAGCAGCCAGGACCCCACTGAAGCTTTCTTT,CASSQDPTEAFF
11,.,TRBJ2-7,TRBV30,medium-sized,TGTGCCTGGAGTCGGGGCTACGAGCAGTACTTC,CAWSRGYEQYF
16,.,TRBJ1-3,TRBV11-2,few,TGTGCCAGCAGCTTAGACGCAATTTTCTCTGGAAACACCATATATTTT,CASSLDAIFSGNTIYF
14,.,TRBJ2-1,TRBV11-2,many,TGTGCCAGCAGCTTACTTGCCCTTCCCAATGAGCAGTTCTTC,CASSLLALPNEQFF
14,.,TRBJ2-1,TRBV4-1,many,TGCGCCAGCAGTCGTACTAGTGGCTACAATGAGCAGTTCTTC,CASSRTSGYNEQFF
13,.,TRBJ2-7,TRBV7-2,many,TGTGCCAGCAGCTTAGTACGTGGGTACGAGCAGTACTTC,CASSLVRGYEQYF
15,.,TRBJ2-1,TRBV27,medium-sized,TGTGCCAGCAGTCCCCCCGGGACATACTACAATGAGCAGTTCTTC,CASSPPGTYYNEQFF
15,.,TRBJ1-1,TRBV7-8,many,TGTGCCAGCAGCTCCCTCATGGCCCTGAACACTGAAGCTTTCTTT,CASSSLMALNTEAFF
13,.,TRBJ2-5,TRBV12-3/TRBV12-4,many,TGTGCCAGCAGTTTAAGAGGGTTGGAGACCCAGTACTTC,CASSLRGLETQYF
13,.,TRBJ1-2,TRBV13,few,TGTGCCAGCAGCTTATCAGTGGACTATGGCTACACCTTC,CASSLSVDYGYTF
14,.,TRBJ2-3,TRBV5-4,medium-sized,TGTGCCAGCAGCTTGGACACTGAGGCGGATACGCAGTATTTT,CASSLDTEADTQYF
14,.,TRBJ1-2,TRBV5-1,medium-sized,TGCGCCAGCAGCTTGGGTAGCCGGGGCTATGGCTACACCTTC,CASSLGSRGYGYTF
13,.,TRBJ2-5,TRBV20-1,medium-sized,TGCAGTGCAGGGCAGGGTGGCCAAGAGACCCAGTACTTC,CSAGQGGQETQYF
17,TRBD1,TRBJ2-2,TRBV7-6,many,TGTGCCAGCAGCTTAGGGGCTGGGACAGTCAACACCGGGGAGCTGTTTTTT,CASSLGAGTVNTGELFF
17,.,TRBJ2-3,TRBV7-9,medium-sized,TGTGCCAGCAGCCGCGGGAGAGGGGGACCTAGCACAGATACGCAGTATTTT,CASSRGRGGPSTDTQYF
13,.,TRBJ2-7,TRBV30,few,TGTGCCTCGGACATCAGCAATTCCTACGAGCAGTACTTC,CASDISNSYEQYF
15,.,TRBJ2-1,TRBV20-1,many,TGCAGTGCTAGAGATTACAAAGGTCTAGTCGGCGAGCAGTTCTTC,CSARDYKGLVGEQFF
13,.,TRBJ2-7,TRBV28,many,TGTGCCACCCGATTGAGCGTATCCTACGAGCAGTACTTC,CATRLSVSYEQYF